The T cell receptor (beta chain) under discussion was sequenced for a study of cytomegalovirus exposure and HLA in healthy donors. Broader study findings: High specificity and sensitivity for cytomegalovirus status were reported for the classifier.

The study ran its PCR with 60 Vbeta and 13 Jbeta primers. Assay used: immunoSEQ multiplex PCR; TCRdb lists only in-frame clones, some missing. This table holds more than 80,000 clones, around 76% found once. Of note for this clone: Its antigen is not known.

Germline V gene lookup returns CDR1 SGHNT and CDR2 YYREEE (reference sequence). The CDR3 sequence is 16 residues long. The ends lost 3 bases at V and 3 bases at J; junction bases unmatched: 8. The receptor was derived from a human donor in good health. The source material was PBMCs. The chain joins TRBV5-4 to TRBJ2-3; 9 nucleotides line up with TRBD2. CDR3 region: CASSSDPGLATDTQYF. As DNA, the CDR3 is TGTGCCAGCAGCTCAGACCCGGGACTAGCTACAGATACGCAGTATTTT. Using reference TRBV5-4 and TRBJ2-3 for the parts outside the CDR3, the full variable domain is ETGVTQSPTHLIKTRGQQVTLRCSSQSGHNTVSWYQQALGQGPQFIFQYYREEENGRGNFPPRFSGLQFPNYSSELNVNALELDDSALYLCASSSDPGLATDTQYFGPGTRLTVL.